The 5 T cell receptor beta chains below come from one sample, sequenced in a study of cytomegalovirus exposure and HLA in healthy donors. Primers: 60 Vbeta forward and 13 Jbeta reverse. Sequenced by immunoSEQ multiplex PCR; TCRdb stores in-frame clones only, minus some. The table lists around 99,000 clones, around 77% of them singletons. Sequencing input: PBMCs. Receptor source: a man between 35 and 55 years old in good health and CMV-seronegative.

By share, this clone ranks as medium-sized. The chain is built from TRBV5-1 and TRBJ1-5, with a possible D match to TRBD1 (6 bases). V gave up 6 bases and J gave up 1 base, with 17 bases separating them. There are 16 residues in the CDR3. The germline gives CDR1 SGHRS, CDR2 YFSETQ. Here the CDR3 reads CASNPRGQGSNQPQHF. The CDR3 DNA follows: TGCGCCAGCAATCCCAGGGGACAAGGGAGCAATCAGCCCCAGCATTTT.

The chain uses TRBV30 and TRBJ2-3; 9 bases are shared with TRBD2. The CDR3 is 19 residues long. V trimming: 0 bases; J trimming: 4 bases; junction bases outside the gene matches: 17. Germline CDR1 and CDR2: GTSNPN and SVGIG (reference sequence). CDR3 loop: CAWSVQGVDLAGAPDTQYF. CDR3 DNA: TGTGCCTGGAGTGTACAGGGAGTGGATTTAGCGGGAGCGCCAGATACGCAGTATTTT.

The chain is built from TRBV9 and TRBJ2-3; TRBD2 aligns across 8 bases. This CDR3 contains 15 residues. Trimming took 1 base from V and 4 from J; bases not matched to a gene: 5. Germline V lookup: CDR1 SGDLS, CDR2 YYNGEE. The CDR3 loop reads CASSVSSGSSDTQYF. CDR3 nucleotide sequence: TGTGCCAGCAGCGTATCGAGCGGGAGTTCAGATACGCAGTATTTT.

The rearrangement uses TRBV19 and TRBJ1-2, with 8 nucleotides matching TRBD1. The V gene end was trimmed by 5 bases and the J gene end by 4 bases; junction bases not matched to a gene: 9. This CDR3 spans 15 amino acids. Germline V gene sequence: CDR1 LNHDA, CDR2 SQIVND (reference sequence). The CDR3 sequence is CASSPEITGGYGYTF. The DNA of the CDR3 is TGTGCCAGTAGTCCTGAAATTACAGGGGGCTATGGCTACACCTTC.

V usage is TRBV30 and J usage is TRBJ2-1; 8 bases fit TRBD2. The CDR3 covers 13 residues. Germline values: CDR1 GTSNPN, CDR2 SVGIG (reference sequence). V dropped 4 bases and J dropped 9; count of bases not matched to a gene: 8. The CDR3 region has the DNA TGTGCCTGGACGGGGACTAGGCTTAGTGAGCAGTTCTTC. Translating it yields CAWTGTRLSEQFF.